A selection of T cell receptor beta chains follows, all from one sample in a study of early T cells in non-severe SARS-CoV-2 infection. TCRdb processed the 5' RACE reads anew with MiXCR; each CDR3 protein has one entry. The top ten hold approximately 8.5% of the sample, which has more than 50,000 distinct CDR3 sequences, about 12% seen once. Sequences were derived from whole blood, sampled at baseline. These receptors came from an adult who was a healthcare worker with PCR-confirmed SARS-CoV-2 infection or an uninfected control (not recorded which). Both conserved end residues are part of each CDR3. D genes are given only for firm matches. For some rows the clone size is stated as once, few or many, or as a class when expanded; others skip it.

clone size: many; J gene: TRBJ2-3; V gene: TRBV5-1; D gene: TRBD1; CDR3 protein: CASSPLQGITTDTQYF; CDR3 DNA: TGCGCCAGCAGCCCCTTACAGGGGATAACCACAGATACGCAGTATTTT
clone size: -; J gene: TRBJ1-5; V gene: TRBV4-2; D gene: TRBD1; CDR3 protein: CASSQDGQGRDTQHF; CDR3 DNA: TGTGCCAGCAGCCAAGACGGACAGGGCAGGGATACCCAGCATTTT
clone size: few; J gene: TRBJ2-2; V gene: TRBV2; D gene: -; CDR3 protein: CASSEGFSIGELFF; CDR3 DNA: TGTGCCAGCAGTGAAGGATTTTCGATCGGGGAGCTGTTTTTT
clone size: -; J gene: TRBJ1-5; V gene: TRBV28; D gene: TRBD1; CDR3 protein: CASTPGTGWHSNQPQHF; CDR3 DNA: TGTGCCAGCACCCCCGGGACAGGGTGGCATAGCAATCAGCCCCAGCATTTT
clone size: few; J gene: TRBJ2-7; V gene: TRBV12-2; D gene: -; CDR3 protein: CASRLLQGNLTYEQYF; CDR3 DNA: TGTGCAAGTCGCTTATTACAGGGCAACCTGACCTACGAGCAGTACTTC
clone size: -; J gene: TRBJ2-4; V gene: TRBV7-2; D gene: -; CDR3 protein: CASSPGGGRAKNIQYF; CDR3 DNA: TGTGCCAGCAGCCCAGGTGGGGGGAGAGCCAAAAACATTCAGTACTTC
clone size: -; J gene: TRBJ2-1; V gene: TRBV6-6; D gene: TRBD2; CDR3 protein: CASIAGGLFGEQFF; CDR3 DNA: TGTGCCAGCATCGCGGGAGGGCTGTTCGGTGAGCAGTTCTTC
clone size: -; J gene: TRBJ2-1; V gene: TRBV7-6; D gene: -; CDR3 protein: CASSLESENEQFF; CDR3 DNA: TGTGCCAGCAGCTTAGAATCGGAAAATGAGCAGTTCTTC
clone size: -; J gene: TRBJ2-7; V gene: TRBV18; D gene: -; CDR3 protein: CASSPPVIGGGLQDEQYF; CDR3 DNA: TGTGCCAGCTCACCACCGGTTATCGGCGGAGGCCTCCAGGACGAGCAGTACTTC
clone size: once; J gene: TRBJ1-5; V gene: TRBV10-2; D gene: -; CDR3 protein: CASSDIVFPQHF; CDR3 DNA: TGCGCCAGCAGTGACATCGTCTTTCCCCAGCATTTT
clone size: -; J gene: TRBJ1-4; V gene: TRBV20-1; D gene: TRBD1; CDR3 protein: CSAPRTGGREKLFF; CDR3 DNA: TGCAGTGCCCCAAGGACAGGAGGACGAGAAAAACTGTTTTTT
clone size: few; J gene: TRBJ1-3; V gene: TRBV28; D gene: -; CDR3 protein: CASSNDRPRSGNTIYF; CDR3 DNA: TGTGCCAGCAGTAACGACAGGCCCCGCTCTGGAAACACCATATATTTT
clone size: few; J gene: TRBJ2-7; V gene: TRBV7-2; D gene: TRBD2; CDR3 protein: CASRSQLAIHEEQYF; CDR3 DNA: TGTGCCAGCAGGTCCCAACTAGCGATCCATGAAGAGCAGTACTTC
clone size: -; J gene: TRBJ2-2; V gene: TRBV9; D gene: -; CDR3 protein: CASSVALSRGTGELFF; CDR3 DNA: TGTGCCAGCAGCGTAGCTTTGAGCAGGGGCACCGGGGAGCTGTTTTTT
clone size: -; J gene: TRBJ2-1; V gene: TRBV7-9; D gene: -; CDR3 protein: CASSPSGGGADNEQFF; CDR3 DNA: TGTGCCAGCAGCCCCAGTGGCGGGGGCGCTGACAATGAGCAGTTCTTC
clone size: -; J gene: TRBJ1-5; V gene: TRBV28; D gene: TRBD1; CDR3 protein: CASSRPRAGGSNQPQHF; CDR3 DNA: TGTGCCAGCAGTCGCCCCCGGGCAGGGGGAAGCAATCAGCCCCAGCATTTT
clone size: -; J gene: TRBJ1-6; V gene: TRBV6-5; D gene: -; CDR3 protein: CASTDRGDWNSPLHF; CDR3 DNA: TGTGCCAGCACCGACCGGGGCGATTGGAATTCACCCCTCCACTTT
clone size: -; J gene: TRBJ2-4; V gene: TRBV7-2; D gene: -; CDR3 protein: CVSSLGVLTKNIQYF; CDR3 DNA: TGTGTCAGCAGCTTAGGAGTACTAACCAAAAACATTCAGTACTTC
clone size: many; J gene: TRBJ1-1; V gene: TRBV7-3; D gene: -; CDR3 protein: CASSHKHLIAGVNTEAFF; CDR3 DNA: TGTGCCAGCAGCCATAAACACCTCATTGCGGGAGTGAACACTGAAGCTTTCTTT
clone size: many; J gene: TRBJ2-3; V gene: TRBV20-1; D gene: TRBD1; CDR3 protein: CSARVSGTGNPDTQYF; CDR3 DNA: TGCAGTGCTAGAGTCAGCGGGACAGGGAACCCCGATACGCAGTATTTT
clone size: few; J gene: TRBJ1-2; V gene: TRBV7-2; D gene: -; CDR3 protein: CASSRDGLTSYGYTF; CDR3 DNA: TGTGCCAGCAGCCGGGACGGCCTTACAAGTTATGGCTACACCTTC
clone size: -; J gene: TRBJ2-7; V gene: TRBV5-1; D gene: -; CDR3 protein: CASSLAVTTYEQYF; CDR3 DNA: TGCGCCAGCAGCTTGGCCGTCACAACCTACGAGCAGTACTTC